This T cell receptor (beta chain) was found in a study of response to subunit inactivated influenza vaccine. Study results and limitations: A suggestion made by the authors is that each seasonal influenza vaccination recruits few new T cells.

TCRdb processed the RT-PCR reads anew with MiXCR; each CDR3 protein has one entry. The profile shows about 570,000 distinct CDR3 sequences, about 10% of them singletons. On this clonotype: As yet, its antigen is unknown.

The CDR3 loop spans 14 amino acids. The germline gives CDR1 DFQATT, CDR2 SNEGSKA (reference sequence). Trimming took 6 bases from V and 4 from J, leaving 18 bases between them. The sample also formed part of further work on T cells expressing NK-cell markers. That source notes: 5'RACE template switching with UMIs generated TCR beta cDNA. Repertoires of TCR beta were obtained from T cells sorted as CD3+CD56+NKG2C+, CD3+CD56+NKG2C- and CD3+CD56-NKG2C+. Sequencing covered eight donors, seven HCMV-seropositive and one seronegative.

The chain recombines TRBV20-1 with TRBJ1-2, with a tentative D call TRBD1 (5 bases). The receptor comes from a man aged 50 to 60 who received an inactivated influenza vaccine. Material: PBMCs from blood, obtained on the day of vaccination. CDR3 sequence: CSARTLGTLYGYTF. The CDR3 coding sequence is TGCAGTGCCCGGACCTTGGGGACCCTCTATGGCTACACCTTC.